This is a list of T cell receptor beta chains from one sample in a study of blood T cell repertoires in COVID-19. The data were produced by immunoSEQ multiplex PCR, yet TCRdb's version contains in-frame clones alone and is incomplete. The sample records 100,000 to 120,000 clones, approximately 82% being singletons. Sequenced sample: peripheral blood. These TCRs come from a woman of 80 years or more with acute or convalescent COVID-19. The CDR3 runs from the conserved cysteine through the conserved F or W. The D gene is left open where the match is weak. The size of a clone is reported for some rows only, either as once, few or many, or as a class for expanded clones.

V	D	J	size	DNA	CDR3
TRBV4-3	NA	TRBJ2-7	NA	TGCGCCAGCAGCCAAGATGGAGGCGGGGAAGTAAAGCAGTACTTC	CASSQDGGGEVKQYF
TRBV3-1/TRBV3-2	TRBD1	TRBJ1-3	medium-sized	TGTGCCAGCAGCCTCCTACGACAGGGCCACTCTGGAAACACCATATATTTT	CASSLLRQGHSGNTIYF
TRBV9	NA	TRBJ1-2	NA	TGTGCCAGCAGCGTAGATCAGACAGGCCGTGGCTACACCTTC	CASSVDQTGRGYTF
TRBV28	TRBD2	TRBJ2-2	NA	TGTGCCAGCAGTTTTGGCAGGGGGCTACTAGCGGGAGACCTGTTTTTT	CASSFGRGLLAGDLFF
TRBV2	NA	TRBJ1-4	NA	TGTGCCAGCAGTCCCGACACAGGAAGAGGAGAAAAACTGTTTTTT	CASSPDTGRGEKLFF
TRBV27	NA	TRBJ2-2	NA	TGTGCCAGCAGTTGGAGCTCAGGGGCGGGGGAGCTGTTTTTT	CASSWSSGAGELFF
TRBV28	NA	TRBJ1-4	NA	TGTGCCAGCAGACAGGGTTTTAGTGAAAAACTGTTTTTT	CASRQGFSEKLFF
TRBV24-1	TRBD1	TRBJ2-7	few	TGTGCCACCAGTGATCCCCAGGGGGATGCTACCTACGAGCAGTACTTC	CATSDPQGDATYEQYF
TRBV14	NA	TRBJ1-1	few	TGTGCCAGCAGCCAAGAGGGGCTTCGGACGAACACTGAAGCTTTCTTT	CASSQEGLRTNTEAFF
TRBV11-2	NA	TRBJ2-1	NA	TGTGCCAGCAGCTTGGCTAGTAGCGCCTACAATGAGCAGTTCTTC	CASSLASSAYNEQFF
TRBV5-1	NA	TRBJ1-4	few	TGCGCCAGCAGCCAGGGCCCAGAGACCGCCTCTTGGTTTTTT	CASSQGPETASWFF
TRBV4-3	NA	TRBJ2-1	once	TGCGCCAGCAGCCAAGTTCAGTGGAGGGAGGGGGACAATGAGCAGTTCTTC	CASSQVQWREGDNEQFF
TRBV19	TRBD2	TRBJ2-3	NA	TGTGCCAGTAAAGCTAGCGGGGGAACGGATACGCAGTATTTT	CASKASGGTDTQYF